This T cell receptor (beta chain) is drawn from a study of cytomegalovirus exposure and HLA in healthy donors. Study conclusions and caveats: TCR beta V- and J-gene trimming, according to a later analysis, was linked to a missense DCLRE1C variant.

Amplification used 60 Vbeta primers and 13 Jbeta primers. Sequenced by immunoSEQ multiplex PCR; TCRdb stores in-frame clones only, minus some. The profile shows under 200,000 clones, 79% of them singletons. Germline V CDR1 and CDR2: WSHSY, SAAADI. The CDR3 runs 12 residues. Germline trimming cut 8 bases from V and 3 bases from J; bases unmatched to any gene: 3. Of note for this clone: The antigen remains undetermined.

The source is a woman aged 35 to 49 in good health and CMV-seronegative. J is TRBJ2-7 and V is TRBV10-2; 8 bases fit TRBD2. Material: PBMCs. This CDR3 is CASQSGSYEQYF. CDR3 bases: TGCGCCAGCCAAAGCGGGAGCTACGAGCAGTACTTC.